Given below is one T cell receptor (beta chain) in context. This table comes from immunoSEQ multiplex PCR, and its TCRdb copy is limited to in-frame clones, with some not included. The sample shows fewer than 80,000 clones, roughly nine tenths of them seen only once. Germline CDR1 and CDR2: SNHLY and FYNNEI. The CDR3 is made up of 12 amino acids. Trimming took 5 bases from V and 8 from J; bases not matched to a gene: 3. This entry comes from a study of OX40 agonist ivuxolimab in advanced cancers. A history of autoimmune disease or systemic immunosuppression excluded patients. This specimen consisted of CD4+ or CD8+ T cells sorted from blood, obtained in a trial of the OX40 agonist ivuxolimab. The origin of this receptor is an adult with an advanced solid tumor such as melanoma, head and neck, liver or kidney cancer. V usage is TRBV2 and J usage is TRBJ1-2; 9 nucleotides line up with TRBD1. CDR3 sequence (DNA): TGTGCCAGCAGTCCGGACAGGGGAGGCTACACCTTC. Translation gives CASSPDRGGYTF.